This TCR beta chain is drawn from a study of regulatory dendritic cells for organ transplantation. This CDR3 contains 12 residues. V shed 0 bases and J shed 6 bases, with 3 bases lying between them. In germline, CDR1 is LGHNA, CDR2 YNFKEQ. Libraries were prepared by immunoSEQ multiplex PCR; TCRdb keeps only in-frame clonotypes and omits some of them. The table lists about 21,000 clones, about 85% of them singletons. Sorted T cells were CFSE-labeled and cultured 5 days with allogeneic regulatory or mature dendritic cells at 1:10. CD4+ or CD8+ T cells were sorted as naive CD45RA+ or memory CD45RO+. Overall study findings and caveats: Memory CD8+ clonal expansion seemed more limited with regulatory than mature dendritic cells. Between individuals, the alloreactive memory CD8+ T cell pool differed considerably. The most alloreactive TCR clonotypes were found in resting memory CD8+ cells.

Regarding this clone: Its cognate antigen is unknown.

Sequenced material: naive CD4+ T cells from blood cultured with dendritic cells. Subset defined: CD45RA+ naive T cells. This chain joins TRBV4-2 and TRBJ1-3, with D hard to call. The sequence was obtained from a human donor in good health. The CDR3 loop reads CASSQDENTIYF. Written as DNA, the CDR3 is TGTGCCAGCAGCCAAGATGAAAACACCATATATTTT.